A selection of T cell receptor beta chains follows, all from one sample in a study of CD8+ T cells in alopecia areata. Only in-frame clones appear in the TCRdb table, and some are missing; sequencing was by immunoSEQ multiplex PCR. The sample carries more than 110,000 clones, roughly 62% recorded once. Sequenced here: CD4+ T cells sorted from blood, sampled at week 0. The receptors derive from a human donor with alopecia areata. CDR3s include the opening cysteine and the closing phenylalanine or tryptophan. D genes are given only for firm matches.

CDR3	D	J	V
CSVEAGAGGRYEQYF	TRBD1	TRBJ2-7	TRBV29-1
CAWSGASSYEQYF	NA	TRBJ2-7	TRBV30
CSAGQGVTEAFF	TRBD1	TRBJ1-1	TRBV29-1
CAWSVGGLNTQYF	NA	TRBJ2-3	TRBV30
CASRSIGAGSYNEQFF	NA	TRBJ2-1	TRBV5-1
CASSFGHQETQYF	NA	TRBJ2-5	TRBV10-3
CASSPSQGSGTSYGYTF	NA	TRBJ1-2	TRBV10-1
CASSRDAPTEAFF	NA	TRBJ1-1	TRBV7-2
CASSLESTTATDTQYF	NA	TRBJ2-3	TRBV5-6
CAWSPGLASNEQFF	TRBD2	TRBJ2-1	TRBV30
CASLRGDTQYF	NA	TRBJ2-3	TRBV27
CAWTRQASYNSPLHF	NA	TRBJ1-6	TRBV30
CASRSSGGAGDTQYF	TRBD2	TRBJ2-3	TRBV6-5
CAIRGEDTQYF	NA	TRBJ2-3	TRBV10-3
CASSVGPGETQYF	NA	TRBJ2-5	TRBV9
CSVEVTGDTQYF	NA	TRBJ2-3	TRBV29-1
CASSQGSTRGTQYF	NA	TRBJ2-5	TRBV14
CAWSVSGETQYF	NA	TRBJ2-5	TRBV30
CATSRDRVATEAFF	NA	TRBJ1-1	TRBV15